This TCR beta chain was captured in a study of blood T cells in healthy people across ages. CDR3 length: 13 residues. The germline CDR1 and CDR2 sequences are SGHRS and YFSETQ. Trimming stripped 0 bases from V and 10 bases from J, with 13 bases between. To note about this clonotype: The antigen is unknown.

Primers used in a second PCR of about 7 to 12 cycles were a sample-barcoded 5' primer and a J-beta primer mix. A 12-random-nucleotide template-switch adaptor tagged each cDNA molecule. TCRdb itself ran the 5' RACE reads through MiXCR, one entry per CDR3 protein. In the table there are approximately 2,000,000 distinct CDR3 sequences, approximately 40% of which are singletons. Study-wide points: Strong correlation was found linking TCR beta diversity to naive T cell percentage. Age showed a roughly linear inverse relationship with TCR beta diversity per million T cells.

The chain couples TRBV5-1 to TRBJ2-5; D uncertain. The sample taken for sequencing was blood. The receptor was derived from a human donor in good health. CDR3 loop: CASSLARQADQYF. CDR3 DNA sequence: TGCGCCAGCAGCTTGGCTCGGCAGGCGGACCAGTACTTC.